The 26 T cell receptor beta chains in this list originate from one sample, sequenced in a study of blood T cell repertoires in COVID-19. This table comes from immunoSEQ multiplex PCR, and its TCRdb copy is limited to in-frame clones, with some not included. This sample carries 53,000 or so clones, just over 90% of them seen once, and the ten largest clones take roughly 6.4%. What was sequenced was peripheral blood. The receptors were sampled from a man in his forties with acute or convalescent COVID-19.

The V and J genes are TRBV3-1 (or the pseudogene TRBV3-2) and TRBJ2-7; TRBD2 matches 9 bases. This CDR3 comprises 16 residues. CDR1 and CDR2 (germline): LGHDT, YNNKEL (reference sequence). Germline trimming cut 0 bases from V and 2 bases from J; bases unmatched to any gene: 5. CDR3 sequence reads: CASSQDPRGRAYEQYF. The CDR3 coding sequence is TGTGCCAGCAGCCAAGACCCCCGCGGGAGGGCCTACGAGCAGTACTTC.

By share, this clone counts as medium-sized (0.01 to 0.1%). The sample has other DNA sequences that encode this CDR3 too. Here the CDR3 DNA reads TGTGCCAGCAGCAGGGACAGGGGAGGCGGGGAGCTGTTTTTT. Residues: CASSRDRGGGELFF. The chain is built from TRBV14 and TRBJ2-2; 10 bases are shared with TRBD1. This CDR3 is built from 14 residues. Germline loops: CDR1 SGHDN, CDR2 FVKESK. Trimming removed 5 bases from V and 7 bases from J; junction bases left unmatched: 4.

The chain couples TRBV5-1 to TRBJ1-5, with D unresolved. The V and J ends lost 3 bases and 0 bases respectively, with 10 bases between them. Germline CDR1 reads SGHRS; CDR2 reads YFSETQ. The CDR3 covers 15 residues. CDR3 in amino acids: CASSSGGLSNQPQHF. The CDR3, as DNA: TGCGCCAGCAGCTCCGGAGGGCTTAGCAATCAGCCCCAGCATTTT. The full variable domain, its missing parts supplied by reference TRBV5-1 and TRBJ1-5, is KAGVTQTPRYLIKTRGQQVTLSCSPISGHRSVSWYQQTPGQGLQFLFEYFSETQRNKGNFPGRFSGRQFSNSRSEMNVSTLELGDSALYLCASSSGGLSNQPQHFGDGTRLSIL.

This sequence joins TRBV7-2 and TRBJ1-2; no definite D call. The germline gives CDR1 SGHTA, CDR2 FQGNSA. Trimming cost V 3 bases and J 2 bases, with 7 bases left between them. The CDR3 runs 13 residues. The DNA of the CDR3 is TGTGCCAGCAGCTTGGGCAAGAACTATGGCTACACCTTC. This sequence encodes CASSLGKNYGYTF.

V usage is TRBV12-5 and J usage is TRBJ1-5; D gene unclear. V was trimmed by 0 bases and J by 7 bases, leaving 22 bases between them. Germline V gene sequence: CDR1 LGHNT, CDR2 FRNRAP. The CDR3 sequence is 18 residues long. The CDR3 loop is CASGLVPQAGKVRQPQHF. CDR3 in DNA: TGTGCTAGTGGTTTGGTACCGCAGGCGGGAAAGGTCAGACAGCCCCAGCATTTT.

The chain links TRBV6-5 to TRBJ2-7, with D perhaps matching TRBD1 (6 bases). This CDR3 contains 11 residues. Germline V lookup: CDR1 MNHEY, CDR2 SVGAGI. Trimming stripped 8 bases from V and 8 bases from J, with 13 bases between. CDR3: CASGRDIKQYF. As DNA, the CDR3 is TGTGCCAGCGGTCGGGACATTAAGCAGTACTTC.

The gene calls are TRBV28 and TRBJ1-2; TRBD1 agrees at 9 bases. With 6 bases clipped from V and 7 bases from J, the junction kept 9 bases outside the gene matches. The CDR3 covers 14 residues. The germline V gene encodes CDR1 MDHEN and CDR2 SYDVKM. CDR3 loop: CASRKPGTGLGYTF. DNA of the CDR3: TGTGCCAGCAGGAAACCCGGGACAGGGCTTGGCTACACCTTC.

The chain employs TRBV7-8 and TRBJ2-1, with 14 bases lining up with TRBD2. The CDR3 extends over 16 amino acids. From germline, CDR1 is SGHVS and CDR2 FQNEAQ. The trim removed 5 bases at V and 3 bases at J, leaving 3 bases unmatched. The CDR3 DNA reads as TGTGCCAGCAGCAGGGGACTAGCGGGAGTCTACAATGAGCAGTTCTTC. Protein product: CASSRGLAGVYNEQFF.

The chain recombines TRBV6-2 or TRBV6-3 with TRBJ2-1; a weak D match, TRBD2 (5 bases). The germline V and J ends were trimmed by 4 bases and 5 bases, with 18 bases remaining between them. Germline CDR1 is MNHEY and CDR2 is SVGEGT. This CDR3 spans 16 amino acids. CDR3 in DNA: TGTGCCAGCAGTTCTCTAAGCGGCCGTCGAAACAATGAGCAGTTCTTC. It specifies CASSSLSGRRNNEQFF.

This chain uses TRBV19 with TRBJ2-1; 11 nucleotides agree with TRBD2. The germline gives CDR1 LNHDA, CDR2 SQIVND (reference sequence). This CDR3 has 14 residues. The junction had 5 bases not matched to a gene; V was cut back by 5 bases and J by 8 bases. The CDR3 spells CASSGLAGSYEQFF. The DNA for the CDR3 is TGTGCCAGTAGTGGACTAGCGGGTAGCTATGAGCAGTTCTTC. Full variable domain (remainder filled in from reference TRBV19 and TRBJ2-1): DGGITQSPKYLFRKEGQNVTLSCEQNLNHDAMYWYRQDPGQGLRLIYYSQIVNDFQKGDIAEGYSVSREKKESFPLTVTSAQKNPTAFYLCASSGLAGSYEQFFGPGTRLTVL.

The V gene is TRBV12-5, the J gene TRBJ2-1, with D tentatively TRBD1 (6 bases). Trimming stripped 4 bases from V and 2 bases from J, with 9 bases between. The V gene's germline CDR1 is LGHNT and CDR2 FRNRAP. CDR3 size: 14 residues. The chain's CDR3 is CASGWTVAYNEQFF. Written as DNA, the CDR3 is TGTGCTAGTGGTTGGACAGTTGCCTACAATGAGCAGTTCTTC.

The rearrangement uses TRBV6-5 and TRBJ2-2; tentatively, D is TRBD2 (6 bases). Trimming stripped 3 bases from V and 5 bases from J, with 16 bases between. The CDR3 extends over 16 amino acids. In germline, CDR1 is MNHEY, CDR2 SVGAGI. CDR3 sequence: CASSYGGSGGTGELFF. The CDR3 nucleotides are TGTGCCAGCAGTTATGGTGGGTCAGGAGGGACCGGGGAGCTGTTTTTT.

This clone has a single count. The V gene is TRBV4-1, the J gene TRBJ2-6, with TRBD2 as a possible D gene (5 bases). Trimming cost V 4 bases and J 1 base, with 20 bases left between them. Germline CDR1 is MGHRA and CDR2 is YSYEKL. The CDR3 consists of 19 residues. The CDR3 is CASSPYGNHDPSGANVLTF. CDR3 DNA sequence: TGCGCCAGCAGCCCGTACGGGAACCATGATCCTTCTGGGGCCAACGTCCTGACTTTC.

The chain couples TRBV14 to TRBJ1-6, with D unresolved. There are 18 residues in the CDR3. In germline, CDR1 is SGHDN, CDR2 FVKESK. V was shortened by 1 base and J by 12 bases, with 25 bases between the two germline ends. DNA for the CDR3: TGTGCCAGCAGCCAAGTGGCGTGTCGGTCGGCGGATCCTATACCCCTCCACTTT. Amino acid sequence: CASSQVACRSADPIPLHF.

Remarks on this clone: Its ends do not fully match the called genes, so a read error is possible. This chain uses TRBV4-2 with TRBJ1-2; 8 bases match TRBD1. The CDR3 covers 12 residues. CDR1 is LGHNA and CDR2 is YNFKEQ in the germline V gene. The CDR3 sequence is CASSQDQGAIAF. CDR3 nucleotide sequence: TGTGCCAGCAGCCAAGATCAGGGGGCTATCGCCTTC.

Comments on this clone: At one boundary the junction diverges from the germline segment, which might be a read error. The gene calls are TRBV7-7 and TRBJ2-7, with TRBD1 matching 11 bases. CDR3 size: 15 residues. CDR1 and CDR2 from the germline V gene are SSHAT and FNYEAQ (reference sequence). CDR3 DNA sequence: TGTGCTAGCAGCCGCGGACAGGGGGCATATTACGAGCAGTACTTC. Translating it yields CASSRGQGAYYEQYF.

V is TRBV7-6 and J is TRBJ2-3; 7 nucleotides match TRBD2. The CDR3 extends over 17 amino acids. J lost 0 bases, V lost 5 bases, and 11 bases had no gene match. Germline CDR1 is SGHVS and CDR2 is FNYEAQ. CDR3 nucleotide sequence: TGTGCCAGCAGCCAAGGGAGGGGATCTGCTAGCACAGATACGCAGTATTTT. Translation gives CASSQGRGSASTDTQYF.

The CDR3 coding sequence is TGTGCCAGCAGCTCGGGACTCCTCAACGAGCAGTACTTC. Protein sequence: CASSSGLLNEQYF. This chain joins TRBV27 and TRBJ2-7, with D perhaps TRBD2 (6 bases). This CDR3 comprises 13 residues. Germline CDR1 MNHEY, CDR2 SMNVEV (reference sequence). The V and J ends lost 6 bases and 5 bases respectively, with 14 bases between them.

This rearrangement joins TRBV5-1 to TRBJ1-2, with D perhaps TRBD1 (5 bases). CDR1 and CDR2 from the germline V gene are SGHRS and YFSETQ. The CDR3 is made up of 15 amino acids. V was pared by 6 bases and J by 0 bases, with 15 bases between. The CDR3 reads CASTPGGDTNYGYTF. The CDR3 nucleotides read TGCGCCAGCACCCCGGGGGGAGATACTAACTATGGCTACACCTTC.

The rearrangement uses TRBV5-8 and TRBJ1-1; D gene unclear. The V gene lost 0 bases and the J gene lost 2 bases, with 11 bases spanning the gap. The CDR3 consists of 15 residues. Germline V gene data show CDR1 as SGHTS and CDR2 as YDEGEE. CDR3 DNA: TGTGCCAGCAGCTTGGGACGGACGGGAAACACTGAAGCTTTCTTT. It yields the protein CASSLGRTGNTEAFF.

The chain recombines TRBV5-1 with TRBJ2-7, with 13 bases matching TRBD2. Germline V lookup: CDR1 SGHRS, CDR2 YFSETQ. V shed 0 bases, J shed 4 bases, and the junction held 1 base outside the gene matches. The CDR3 has 15 residues. The CDR3 protein is CASSLGLAGGYEQYF. CDR3 DNA: TGCGCCAGCAGCTTGGGACTAGCGGGAGGTTACGAGCAGTACTTC.

V gene TRBV10-3 combines with J gene TRBJ2-3; 11 bases are a match to TRBD2. This CDR3 is 15 amino acids long. Trimming cost V 6 bases and J 6 bases; bases outside gene matches: 8. CDR1 ENHRY and CDR2 SYGVKD come from the germline V gene. This CDR3 reads CAIRPSGRQTDTQYF. As DNA, the CDR3 is TGTGCCATCAGGCCTAGCGGGAGGCAGACGGATACGCAGTATTTT.

This chain connects TRBV24-1 to TRBJ2-1; 7 positions match TRBD2. Trimming cost V 3 bases and J 5 bases; bases outside gene matches: 6. This CDR3 has 15 amino acids. Germline V gives CDR1 KGHDR, CDR2 SFDVKD. CDR3 nucleotides: TGTGCCACCAGTGATGGGGGGACTAAACACAATGAGCAGTTCTTC. As protein: CATSDGGTKHNEQFF.

The rearrangement links TRBV5-1 to TRBJ2-7; maybe TRBD1 (6 bases). The CDR3 is 13 amino acids. Germline values: CDR1 SGHRS, CDR2 YFSETQ. V dropped 5 bases and J dropped 7 bases, with 16 bases sitting between them. In DNA form, the CDR3 reads TGCGCCAGCAGTCAGGGGCGAAGTGGGGAGCAGTACTTC. This translates into CASSQGRSGEQYF.

This rearrangement joins TRBV10-3 to TRBJ1-2, with D hard to call. With 5 bases removed from V and 7 bases from J, the gap between germline ends came to 17 bases. Per germline, CDR1 ENHRY and CDR2 SYGVKD. This CDR3 has 14 residues. The CDR3 DNA reads TGTGCCATCAGTCAACCAACCAACCCGGGTGGCTACACCTTC. It specifies CAISQPTNPGGYTF.

The chain has TRBV6-5 and TRBJ1-3; D is unclear. CDR1 is MNHEY, CDR2 SVGAGI, per germline. CDR3 length: 16 amino acids. The germline V and J ends were trimmed by 0 bases and 3 bases, with 12 bases remaining between them. DNA for the CDR3: TGTGCCAGCAGTTACTCTTTCCGGGTGCATGGAAACACCATATATTTT. This encodes CASSYSFRVHGNTIYF.